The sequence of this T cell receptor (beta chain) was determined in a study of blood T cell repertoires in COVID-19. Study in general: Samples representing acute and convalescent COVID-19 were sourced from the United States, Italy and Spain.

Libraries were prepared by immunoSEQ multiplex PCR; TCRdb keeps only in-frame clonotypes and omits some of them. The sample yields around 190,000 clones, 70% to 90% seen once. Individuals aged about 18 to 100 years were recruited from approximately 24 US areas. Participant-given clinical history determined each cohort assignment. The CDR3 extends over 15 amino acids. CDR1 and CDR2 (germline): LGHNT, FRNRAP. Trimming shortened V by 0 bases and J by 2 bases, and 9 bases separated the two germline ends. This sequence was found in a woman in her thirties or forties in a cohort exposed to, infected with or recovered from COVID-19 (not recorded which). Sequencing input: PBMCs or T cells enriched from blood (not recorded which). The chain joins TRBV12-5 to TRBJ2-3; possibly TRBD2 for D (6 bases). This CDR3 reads CASGLVSGFTDTQYF. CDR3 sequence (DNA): TGTGCTAGTGGTTTGGTTAGCGGCTTCACAGATACGCAGTATTTT. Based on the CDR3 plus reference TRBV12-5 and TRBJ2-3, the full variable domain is DARVTQTPRHKVTEMGQEVTMRCQPILGHNTVFWYRQTMMQGLELLAYFRNRAPLDDSGMPKDRFSAEMPDATLATLKIQPSEPRDSAVYFCASGLVSGFTDTQYFGPGTRLTVL.